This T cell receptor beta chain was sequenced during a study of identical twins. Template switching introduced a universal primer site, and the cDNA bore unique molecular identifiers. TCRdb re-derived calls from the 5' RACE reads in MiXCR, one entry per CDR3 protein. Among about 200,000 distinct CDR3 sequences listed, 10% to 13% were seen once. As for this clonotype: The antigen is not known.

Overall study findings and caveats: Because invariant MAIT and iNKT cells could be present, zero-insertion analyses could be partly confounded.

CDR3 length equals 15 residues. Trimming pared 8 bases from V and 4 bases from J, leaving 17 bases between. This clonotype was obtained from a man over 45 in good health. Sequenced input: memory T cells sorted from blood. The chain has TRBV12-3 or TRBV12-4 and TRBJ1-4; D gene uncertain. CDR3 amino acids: CASGRSLGNNEKLFF. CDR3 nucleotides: TGTGCCAGCGGACGGAGCCTCGGGAATAATGAAAAACTGTTTTTT.